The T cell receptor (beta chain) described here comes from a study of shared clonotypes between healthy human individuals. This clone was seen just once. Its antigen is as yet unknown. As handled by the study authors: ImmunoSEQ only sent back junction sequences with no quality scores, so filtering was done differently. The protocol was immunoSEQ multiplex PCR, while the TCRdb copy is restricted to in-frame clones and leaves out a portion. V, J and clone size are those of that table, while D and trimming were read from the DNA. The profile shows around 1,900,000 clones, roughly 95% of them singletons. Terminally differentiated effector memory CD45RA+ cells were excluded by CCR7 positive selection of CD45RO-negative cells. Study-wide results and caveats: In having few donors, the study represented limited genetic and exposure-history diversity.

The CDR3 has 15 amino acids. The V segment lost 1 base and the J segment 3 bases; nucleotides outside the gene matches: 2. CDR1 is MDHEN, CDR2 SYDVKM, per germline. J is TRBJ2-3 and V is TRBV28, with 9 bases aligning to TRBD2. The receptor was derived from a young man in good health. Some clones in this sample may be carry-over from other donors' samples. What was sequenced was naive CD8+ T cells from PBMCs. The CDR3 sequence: CASSLYSGRTDTQYF. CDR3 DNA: TGTGCCAGCAGTTTATATAGCGGGAGAACAGATACGCAGTATTTT.